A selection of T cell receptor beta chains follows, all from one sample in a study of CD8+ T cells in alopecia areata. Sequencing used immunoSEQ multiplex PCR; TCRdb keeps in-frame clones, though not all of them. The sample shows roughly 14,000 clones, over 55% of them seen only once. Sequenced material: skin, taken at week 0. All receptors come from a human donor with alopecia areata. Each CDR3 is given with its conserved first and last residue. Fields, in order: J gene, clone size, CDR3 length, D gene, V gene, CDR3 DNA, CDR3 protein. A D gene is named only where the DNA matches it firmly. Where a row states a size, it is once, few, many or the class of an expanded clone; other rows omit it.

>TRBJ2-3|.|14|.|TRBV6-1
TGTGCCAGCAGAGAGGGAGACTCCACAGATACGCAGTATTTT
CASREGDSTDTQYF
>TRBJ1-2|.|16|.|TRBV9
TGTGCCAGCAGCGTAGTCTCGGACGGTCTTAACTATGGCTACACCTTC
CASSVVSDGLNYGYTF
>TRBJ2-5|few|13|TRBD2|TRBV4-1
TGCGCCAGCAGCCAAATTAGCGGGGGGGCCCAGTACTTC
CASSQISGGAQYF
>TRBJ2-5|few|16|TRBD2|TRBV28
TGTGCCAGCAGTTACCACCGGACTAGTCACAAGAGGACCCAGTACTTC
CASSYHRTSHKRTQYF
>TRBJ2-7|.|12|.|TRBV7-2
TGTGCCAGCAGCCTCCTGACTACCGAGCAGTACTTC
CASSLLTTEQYF
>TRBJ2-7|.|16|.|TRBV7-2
TGTGCCAGCAGCTTAGGCGGGCAGGGAGGTATCTACGAGCAGTACTTC
CASSLGGQGGIYEQYF
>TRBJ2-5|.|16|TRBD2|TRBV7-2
TGTGCCAGCAGCCCTCTCCTAGCGGGGGGGGGAGAGACCCAGTACTTC
CASSPLLAGGGETQYF
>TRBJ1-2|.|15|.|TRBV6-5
TGTGCCAGCAGTTACCGAATTCAGGGAGGTTATGGCTACACCTTC
CASSYRIQGGYGYTF
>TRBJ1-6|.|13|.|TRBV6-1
TGTGCCAGCCTAGGCTTAGCTTACTCACCCCTCCACTTT
CASLGLAYSPLHF
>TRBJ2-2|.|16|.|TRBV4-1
TGTGCCAGCAGCAACCCGGGACTCACGGACACCGGGGAGCTGTTTTTT
CASSNPGLTDTGELFF
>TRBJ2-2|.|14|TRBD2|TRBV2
TGTGCCACAGGGGGACTAGCTAGCACCGGGGAGCTGTTTTTT
CATGGLASTGELFF
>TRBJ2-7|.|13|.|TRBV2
TGTGCCAGCAGTGATGACCCAGGGACCGAGCAGTACTTC
CASSDDPGTEQYF
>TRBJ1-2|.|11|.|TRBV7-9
TGTGCCAGCAGCTTATGGCAGGGAGTCACCTTC
CASSLWQGVTF
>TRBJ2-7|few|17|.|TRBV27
TGTGCCAGCAGTTTATCCTCCACTAGTCCTGGCTCCTACGAGCAGTACTTC
CASSLSSTSPGSYEQYF
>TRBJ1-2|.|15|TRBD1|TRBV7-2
TGTGCCAGCAGCTTAGCAGGGACAGGGCTGTATGGCTACACCTTC
CASSLAGTGLYGYTF
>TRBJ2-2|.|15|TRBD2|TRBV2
TGTGCCAGCAGTGTACTAGCGGGGGACACCGGGGAGCTGTTTTTT
CASSVLAGDTGELFF
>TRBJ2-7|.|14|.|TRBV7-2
TGTGCCAGCAGCTTAGGTCCGGTTAGGTACGAGCAGTACTTC
CASSLGPVRYEQYF
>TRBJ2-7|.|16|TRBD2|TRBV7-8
TGTGCCAGCAGTACCTATAGCGGGGGTTCTCCCTACGAGCAGTACTTC
CASSTYSGGSPYEQYF
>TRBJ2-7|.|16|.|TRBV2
TGTGCCAGCAGTGAACAGGCAGGTAAAACCCCCTACGAGCAGTACTTC
CASSEQAGKTPYEQYF
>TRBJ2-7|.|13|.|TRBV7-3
TGTGCCAGCAGCTTACGGTCGACCTACGAGCAGTACTTC
CASSLRSTYEQYF
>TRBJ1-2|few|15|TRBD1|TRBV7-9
TGTGCCAGCACCGCAACCACAGGGGGCAATGGTGGCTACACCTTC
CASTATTGGNGGYTF
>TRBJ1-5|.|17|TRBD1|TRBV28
TGTGCCAGCAGTTTGGGCAGGGGGTATAGGAGCAATCAGCCCCAGCATTTT
CASSLGRGYRSNQPQHF
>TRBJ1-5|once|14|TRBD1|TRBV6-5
TGTGCCAGCAAACCAGGGGGTTTTCGTCAGCCCCAGCATTTT
CASKPGGFRQPQHF
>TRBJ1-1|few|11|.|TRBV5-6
TGTGCCAGCAGCTCACAAAGTCAAGCTTTCTTT
CASSSQSQAFF
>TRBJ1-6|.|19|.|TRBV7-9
TGTGCCAGCAGCAGGACCGGGGTTAGGGATCGCTCCTATAATTCACCCCTCCACTTT
CASSRTGVRDRSYNSPLHF
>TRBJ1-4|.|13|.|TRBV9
TGTGCCAGCAGCGTACTCCAGGGTGAAAAACTGTTTTTT
CASSVLQGEKLFF
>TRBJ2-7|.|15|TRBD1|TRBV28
TGTGCCAGCAGAATTACCGGGACAGGGCTCTACGAGCAGTACTTC
CASRITGTGLYEQYF
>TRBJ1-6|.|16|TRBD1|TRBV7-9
TGTGCCAGCAGCTTGGACCGGGACAGGGGGAATTCACCCCTCCACTTT
CASSLDRDRGNSPLHF
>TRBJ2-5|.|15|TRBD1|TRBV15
TGTGCCACCAGCAGAGGACAGGGGGGAGGAGAGACCCAGTACTTC
CATSRGQGGGETQYF
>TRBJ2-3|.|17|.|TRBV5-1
TGCGCCAGCACCCGGTCCGGGTGGACCATCGGGGCAGATACGCAGTATTTT
CASTRSGWTIGADTQYF
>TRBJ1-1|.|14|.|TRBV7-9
TGTGCCAGCAGCTTACGTGGCCCTAGCACTGAAGCTTTCTTT
CASSLRGPSTEAFF
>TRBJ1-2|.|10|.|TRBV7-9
TGTGCCAGCGGAGGGTATGGCTACACCTTC
CASGGYGYTF
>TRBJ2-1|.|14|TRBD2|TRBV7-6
TGTGCCAGCAGCCCTGGACTAGCGGGGTATGAGCAGTTCTTC
CASSPGLAGYEQFF
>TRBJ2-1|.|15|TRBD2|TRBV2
TGTGCCAGCAGTGAGGGAGCGGGGGGCCCCCATGAGCAGTTCTTC
CASSEGAGGPHEQFF
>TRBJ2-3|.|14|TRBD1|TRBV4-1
TGCGCCAGCAGCGAGACAGGGTATCGAGATACGCAGTATTTT
CASSETGYRDTQYF
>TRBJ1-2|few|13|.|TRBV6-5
TGTGCCAGCAGAAGCCTCGTCCGGGGTGGCTACACCTTC
CASRSLVRGGYTF
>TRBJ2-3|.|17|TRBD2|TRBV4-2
TGTGCCAGCAGCCAAGAACCGGGGGGGCTGGGCACAGATACGCAGTATTTT
CASSQEPGGLGTDTQYF
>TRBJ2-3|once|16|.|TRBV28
TGTGCCAGCAGCCACGGACGGCGAACTAGCACAGATACGCAGTATTTT
CASSHGRRTSTDTQYF
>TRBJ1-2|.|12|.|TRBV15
TGTGCCACCAGCAGAGAGGTTGACGGCTACACCTTC
CATSREVDGYTF
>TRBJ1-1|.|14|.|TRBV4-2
TGTGCCAGCAGCCCCGGTTTGAGGGACACTGAAGCTTTCTTT
CASSPGLRDTEAFF
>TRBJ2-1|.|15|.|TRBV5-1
TGCGCCAGCAGCTCGGGGGAAAGTGTATACAATGAGCAGTTCTTC
CASSSGESVYNEQFF
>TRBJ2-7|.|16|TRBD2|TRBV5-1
TGCGCCAGCAGCTTGGGAGGCGGGGGGTTGTCCTACGAGCAGTACTTC
CASSLGGGGLSYEQYF
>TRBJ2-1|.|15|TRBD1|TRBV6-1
TGTGCCAGCAGTAATGACAGGGACCCTTACAATGAGCAGTTCTTC
CASSNDRDPYNEQFF
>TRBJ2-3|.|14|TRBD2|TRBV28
TGTGCCAGCAGGGGAGGGGTGAACACAGATACGCAGTATTTT
CASRGGVNTDTQYF
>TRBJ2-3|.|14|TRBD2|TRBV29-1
TGCAGCGTTAGGAATCGGGGGGGCACAGATACGCAGTATTTT
CSVRNRGGTDTQYF
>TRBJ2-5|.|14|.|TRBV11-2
TGTGCCAGCAGCTTACAAGCGAATCGGGAGACCCAGTACTTC
CASSLQANRETQYF
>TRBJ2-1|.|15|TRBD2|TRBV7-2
TGTGCCAGCAGCTTAGGAGGCGGGGGAACGGATGAGCAGTTCTTC
CASSLGGGGTDEQFF
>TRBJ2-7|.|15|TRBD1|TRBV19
TGTGCCAGTACCCCCGGGGGACAGGGATCCTACGAGCAGTACTTC
CASTPGGQGSYEQYF
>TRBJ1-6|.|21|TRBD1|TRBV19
TGTGCCAGTAGTACCACCGGACGCGGGACAGTAATTTACTCCTATAATTCACCCCTCCACTTT
CASSTTGRGTVIYSYNSPLHF
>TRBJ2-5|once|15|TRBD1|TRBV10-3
TGTGCCACCCGGGACAGGGATTACCTTCAAGAGACCCAGTACTTC
CATRDRDYLQETQYF
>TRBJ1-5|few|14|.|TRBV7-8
TGTGCCAGCAGCTTAAACAGGGCCGATACGCCCCAGCATTTT
CASSLNRADTPQHF
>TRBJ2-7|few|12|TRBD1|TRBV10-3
TGTGCCATAGGACAGGTGGCCTACGAGCAGTACTTC
CAIGQVAYEQYF